This T cell receptor (beta chain) appears in the sequencing data of a study of vaccination and CD4 T cells after COVID-19. Turning to the study itself: Following dose two, a median approximately 65 days (range 14 to 241) passed before post-vaccine samples were taken.

Looked up from germline, CDR1 is SGHRS and CDR2 is YFSETQ. Trimming removed 4 bases from V and 8 bases from J; junction bases left unmatched: 7. The CDR3 contains 14 residues. Treatment reported: roughly nine-day PBMC culture with coronavirus spike peptide pools or control peptides (ViraFEST assay). Pre-COVID-19 pandemic sampling (2011-2018) yielded the unexposed donor's CD4+ T cells. Oncomine TCR Beta short-read sequencing was applied to DNA from cultured CD4+ T cells. TCRdb re-analysed the PCR reads in MiXCR, keeping a single row per CDR3 protein. The table lists 7,500 to 10,000 distinct CDR3 sequences, 45% of them singletons, with 11% in the top ten. Of note for this clonotype: Its antigen is still unknown.

This TCR was recovered from a human donor in good health. Sequencing was done on a sample of CD4+ T cells from blood, cultured in vitro. This chain joins TRBV5-1 and TRBJ2-1; TRBD1 matches 9 bases. For the CDR3, the DNA is TGCGCCAGCAGCGCAGACAGGGGGGATGATGAGCAGTTCTTC. Residues: CASSADRGDDEQFF.